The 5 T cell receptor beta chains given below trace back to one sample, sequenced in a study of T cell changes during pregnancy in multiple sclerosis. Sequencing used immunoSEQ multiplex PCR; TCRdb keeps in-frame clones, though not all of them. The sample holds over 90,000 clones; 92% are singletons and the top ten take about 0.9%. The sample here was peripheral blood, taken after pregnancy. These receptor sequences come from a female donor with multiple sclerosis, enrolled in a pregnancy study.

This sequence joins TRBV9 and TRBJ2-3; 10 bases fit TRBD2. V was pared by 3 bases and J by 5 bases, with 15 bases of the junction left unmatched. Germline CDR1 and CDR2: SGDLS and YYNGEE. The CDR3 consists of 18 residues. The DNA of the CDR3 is TGTGCCAGCAGCGCGGGGTATAGCGGGGGGTCGCGGGGAGATACGCAGTATTTT. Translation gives CASSAGYSGGSRGDTQYF.

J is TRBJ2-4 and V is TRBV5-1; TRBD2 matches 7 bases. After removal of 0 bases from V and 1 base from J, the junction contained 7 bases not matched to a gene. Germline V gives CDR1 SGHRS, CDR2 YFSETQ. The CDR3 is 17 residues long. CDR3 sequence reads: CASSLAPGRAAKNIQYF. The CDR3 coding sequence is TGCGCCAGCAGCTTGGCGCCGGGGAGGGCGGCCAAAAACATTCAGTACTTC.

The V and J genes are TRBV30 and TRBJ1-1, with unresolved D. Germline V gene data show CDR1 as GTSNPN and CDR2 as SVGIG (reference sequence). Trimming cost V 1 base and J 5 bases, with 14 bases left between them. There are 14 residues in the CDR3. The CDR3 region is CAWSGLGSQTEAFF. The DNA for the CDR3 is TGTGCCTGGAGTGGGTTGGGCAGTCAGACTGAAGCTTTCTTT.

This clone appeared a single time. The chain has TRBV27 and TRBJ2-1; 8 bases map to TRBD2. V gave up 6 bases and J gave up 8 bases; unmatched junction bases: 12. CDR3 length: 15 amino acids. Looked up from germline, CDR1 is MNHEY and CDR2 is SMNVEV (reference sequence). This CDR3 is CASSPTTGLGYEQFF. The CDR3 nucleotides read TGTGCCAGCAGCCCAACAACGGGACTAGGCTATGAGCAGTTCTTC.

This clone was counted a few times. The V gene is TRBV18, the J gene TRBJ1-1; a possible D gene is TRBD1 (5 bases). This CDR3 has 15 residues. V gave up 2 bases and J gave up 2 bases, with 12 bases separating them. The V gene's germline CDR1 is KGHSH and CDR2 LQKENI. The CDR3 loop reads CASSPVRDSNTEAFF. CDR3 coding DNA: TGTGCCAGCTCACCAGTAAGGGACTCCAACACTGAAGCTTTCTTT.